This T cell receptor (beta chain) was captured by sequencing in a study of CD8 T cells in ankylosing spondylitis. TCR beta libraries were made by quantitative 5'-RACE with molecular barcodes. One entry per CDR3 protein results from TCRdb running MiXCR on the 5' RACE reads. The table has under 150,000 distinct CDR3 sequences, roughly an eighth seen once. This clonotype has ten or more counts. This TCR came from a female donor with ankylosing spondylitis or in good health (not recorded which). The sample taken for sequencing was blood, either unsorted or a sorted T cell fraction (not recorded which).

As DNA, the CDR3 is TGCGCCAGCAGCTTGGGGGACAGGGTCCAAGAGACCCAGTACTTC. This translates into CASSLGDRVQETQYF. The chain uses TRBV5-1 and TRBJ2-5; 9 nucleotides align to TRBD1. CDR1 SGHRS and CDR2 YFSETQ come from the germline V gene. Trimming took 0 bases from V and 1 from J; bases not matched to a gene: 1. The CDR3 has 15 residues.